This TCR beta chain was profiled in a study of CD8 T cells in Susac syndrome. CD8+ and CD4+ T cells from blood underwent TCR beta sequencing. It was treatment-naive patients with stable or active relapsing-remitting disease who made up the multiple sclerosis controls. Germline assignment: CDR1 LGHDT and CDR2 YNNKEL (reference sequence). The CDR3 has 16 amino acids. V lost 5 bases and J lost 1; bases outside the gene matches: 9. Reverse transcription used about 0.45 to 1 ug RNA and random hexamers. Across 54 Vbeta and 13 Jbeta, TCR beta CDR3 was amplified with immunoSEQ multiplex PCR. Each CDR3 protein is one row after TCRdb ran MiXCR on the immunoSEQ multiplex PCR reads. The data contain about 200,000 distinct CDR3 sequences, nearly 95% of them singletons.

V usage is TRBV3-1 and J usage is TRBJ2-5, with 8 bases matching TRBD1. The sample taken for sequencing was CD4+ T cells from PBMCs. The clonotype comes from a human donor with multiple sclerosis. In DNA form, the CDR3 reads TGTGCCAGCAGCTTTGGACAGGGCGGAATCCAAGAGACCCAGTACTTC. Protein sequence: CASSFGQGGIQETQYF.